Listed below are T cell receptor beta chains from one sample, sequenced in a study of CD8 T cells in ankylosing spondylitis. TCRdb used MiXCR to reprocess the 5' RACE reads, holding one entry per CDR3 protein. The sample holds hundreds of thousands of distinct CDR3 sequences, roughly 12% seen once. Sequenced: blood, either unsorted or a sorted T cell fraction (not recorded which). These receptors came from a male donor with ankylosing spondylitis. Each CDR3 is given with its conserved first and last residue. The D gene is left open where the match is weak. Rows may omit the clone size; those that give it use once, few, many or a size class.

V gene,D gene,clone size,J gene,CDR3 protein,CDR3 DNA
TRBV15,-,many,TRBJ2-3,CATSTRNTGDGTDTQYF,TGTGCCACCAGCACGAGAAATACGGGGGACGGAACAGATACGCAGTATTTT
TRBV20-1,TRBD1,many,TRBJ1-1,CSARDRGIPEAFF,TGCAGTGCGCGGGACAGGGGAATCCCTGAAGCTTTCTTT
TRBV20-1,-,-,TRBJ2-7,CSASRLAVYEQYF,TGCAGTGCTAGTAGGCTAGCCGTCTACGAGCAGTACTTC
TRBV20-1,-,-,TRBJ1-1,CSARGPLPMNTEAFF,TGCAGTGCTAGAGGTCCCTTACCCATGAACACTGAAGCTTTCTTT
TRBV6-1,TRBD1,-,TRBJ1-5,CASPKGQGYSNQPQHF,TGTGCCAGCCCCAAGGGACAGGGGTATAGCAATCAGCCCCAGCATTTT
TRBV5-1,-,-,TRBJ2-1,CASSPVGAVYNEQFF,TGCGCCAGCAGCCCCGTTGGAGCGGTTTACAATGAGCAGTTCTTC
TRBV7-2,TRBD1,many,TRBJ1-1,CASSLRDSIPEAFF,TGTGCCAGCAGCCTAAGGGACAGTATTCCTGAAGCTTTCTTT
TRBV20-1,TRBD1,-,TRBJ2-4,CSARVPGGLGKNIQYF,TGCAGTGCTAGAGTACCAGGGGGCTTAGGCAAAAACATTCAGTACTTC
TRBV5-1,-,few,TRBJ1-1,CASSEGTAGFTEAFF,TGCGCCAGCAGCGAAGGTACGGCGGGGTTCACTGAAGCTTTCTTT
TRBV5-1,TRBD2,-,TRBJ2-5,CASSLPSGGGETQYF,TGCGCCAGCAGCTTGCCTAGCGGGGGTGGAGAGACCCAGTACTTC
TRBV6-2/TRBV6-3,-,-,TRBJ2-1,CASSRRWIVYNEQFF,TGTGCCAGCAGTCGGAGGTGGATTGTCTACAATGAGCAGTTCTTC
TRBV21-1,-,many,TRBJ2-2,CASSPGRKNTGELFF,TGTGCCAGCAGCCCGGGACGGAAGAACACCGGGGAGCTGTTTTTT
TRBV29-1,-,few,TRBJ2-5,CSVVVQGGETQYF,TGCAGCGTTGTTGTCCAGGGGGGAGAGACCCAGTACTTC
TRBV4-2,-,-,TRBJ1-6,CASSQEVQGGGFNSPLHF,TGTGCCAGCAGCCAAGAAGTACAGGGTGGGGGCTTTAATTCACCCCTCCACTTT
TRBV4-3,TRBD2,few,TRBJ2-1,CASSHASGLLNEQFF,TGCGCCAGCAGCCACGCTAGCGGGTTACTTAATGAGCAGTTCTTC
TRBV20-1,-,-,TRBJ2-7,CSASRQELTEQYF,TGCAGTGCTTCCCGACAGGAGCTCACCGAGCAGTACTTC
TRBV20-1,TRBD1,-,TRBJ1-1,CSAREGQGTEAFF,TGCAGTGCTAGAGAGGGACAGGGTACTGAAGCTTTCTTT
TRBV20-1,TRBD2,-,TRBJ2-1,CSATGGNEQFF,TGCAGTGCTACCGGGGGGAATGAGCAGTTCTTC
TRBV5-1,-,many,TRBJ1-1,CASSRDHMNTEAFF,TGCGCCAGCAGCAGAGACCACATGAACACTGAAGCTTTCTTT
TRBV28,-,few,TRBJ2-7,CASIRFPEGEQYF,TGTGCCAGCATACGCTTCCCCGAGGGGGAGCAGTACTTC
TRBV2,TRBD1,few,TRBJ2-5,CASTSQGAGEETQYF,TGTGCCAGCACCTCTCAGGGGGCAGGAGAAGAGACCCAGTACTTC
TRBV7-3,TRBD1,-,TRBJ2-4,CASSLTPGGNIQYF,TGTGCCAGCAGCTTAACCCCAGGGGGTAACATTCAGTACTTC
TRBV5-1,-,-,TRBJ1-6,CASSFRDSPVGNSPLHF,TGCGCCAGCAGCTTCCGGGACTCTCCGGTGGGTAATTCACCCCTCCACTTT
TRBV10-3,-,few,TRBJ1-1,CATGRAGETEAFF,TGTGCCACCGGGAGGGCAGGTGAGACTGAAGCTTTCTTT
TRBV5-1,TRBD1,-,TRBJ2-7,CASGSGGADEQYF,TGCGCCAGCGGATCAGGGGGCGCCGACGAGCAGTACTTC
TRBV10-3,-,-,TRBJ1-4,CAISRPGEEKLFF,TGTGCCATCAGTCGGCCGGGGGAGGAAAAACTGTTTTTT